This T cell receptor (beta chain) was sequenced in a study of blood T cell repertoires in COVID-19. Recruits, aged roughly 18 to 89 years, lived in 25 or so US areas. What the recovered Cohort 3 donors had was two negative PCRs, clearance, or symptom resolution. Trimming stripped 6 bases from V and 4 bases from J, with 6 bases between. Germline V gene sequence: CDR1 SNHLY, CDR2 FYNNEI. The CDR3 runs to 11 residues. Per the study methods: Amplified reference gene primers provided the basis for estimating nucleated cell counts. The repertoire was sequenced with immunoSEQ multiplex PCR; TCRdb's copy has only in-frame clones and lacks some. V, J and clone size reflect that table, while D and trimming were determined from the DNA. The sample has around 480,000 clones, about 90% seen once.

This clonotype originated in a woman under 30 who had recovered from COVID-19. Sequences were obtained from PBMCs or T cells enriched from blood (not recorded which). The chain recombines TRBV2 with TRBJ1-2; no firm D call. CDR3 residues: CASRGPYGYTF. The CDR3 nucleotides are TGTGCCAGCAGGGGCCCCTATGGCTACACCTTC.